Listed below are T cell receptor beta chains from one sample, sequenced in a study of technical replicates of blood from several donors. Profiling relied on immunoSEQ multiplex PCR, and the TCRdb table lists in-frame clones only, not all of them. The sample lists about 72,000 clones; roughly 95% were seen once. The specimen was T cells isolated from PBMCs. All receptors derive from a human donor in good health. CDR3s include the opening cysteine and the closing phenylalanine or tryptophan. A D gene is named only where the DNA matches it firmly. A row's size may be missing; if present it is once, few, many or a size class.

d_call: .; clone_size: .; v_call: TRBV5-1; j_call: TRBJ2-2; cdr3_aa: CASSLESTVYSNTGELFF; cdr3_nt: TGCGCCAGCAGCTTGGAATCGACAGTATATTCGAACACCGGGGAGCTGTTTTTT
d_call: .; clone_size: .; v_call: TRBV4-1; j_call: TRBJ1-2; cdr3_aa: CASSQEGQGNWDGYTF; cdr3_nt: TGCGCCAGCAGCCAAGAGGGGCAGGGGAACTGGGATGGCTACACCTTC
d_call: .; clone_size: .; v_call: TRBV5-1; j_call: TRBJ1-1; cdr3_aa: CASSLGQVNTEAFF; cdr3_nt: TGCGCCAGCAGCTTGGGACAGGTGAACACTGAAGCTTTCTTT
d_call: .; clone_size: .; v_call: TRBV27; j_call: TRBJ2-5; cdr3_aa: CASSPGTSAAETQYF; cdr3_nt: TGTGCCAGCAGTCCCGGGACATCCGCCGCCGAGACCCAGTACTTC
d_call: .; clone_size: .; v_call: TRBV19; j_call: TRBJ1-5; cdr3_aa: CASSIIGRDQPQHF; cdr3_nt: TGTGCCAGTAGTATAATCGGGCGGGATCAGCCCCAGCATTTT
d_call: .; clone_size: .; v_call: TRBV7-9; j_call: TRBJ2-7; cdr3_aa: CASSLFPGGIGEQYF; cdr3_nt: TGTGCCAGCAGCTTATTTCCAGGGGGGATTGGCGAGCAGTACTTC
d_call: TRBD1; clone_size: .; v_call: TRBV27; j_call: TRBJ1-1; cdr3_aa: CASRDLGQGGTEAFF; cdr3_nt: TGTGCCAGCAGAGACCTAGGACAGGGGGGAACTGAAGCTTTCTTT
d_call: .; clone_size: .; v_call: TRBV5-6; j_call: TRBJ1-3; cdr3_aa: CASSLGTTGNTIYF; cdr3_nt: TGTGCCAGCAGCTTAGGGACAACTGGAAACACCATATATTTT
d_call: TRBD1; clone_size: few; v_call: TRBV6-1; j_call: TRBJ1-6; cdr3_aa: CATQDRDNSPLHF; cdr3_nt: TGTGCCACCCAGGACAGGGATAATTCACCCCTCCACTTT
d_call: TRBD1; clone_size: .; v_call: TRBV5-1; j_call: TRBJ1-5; cdr3_aa: CASSLGDRANQPQHF; cdr3_nt: TGCGCCAGCAGCTTGGGGGACAGGGCCAATCAGCCCCAGCATTTT
d_call: .; clone_size: .; v_call: TRBV7-3; j_call: TRBJ1-3; cdr3_aa: CASSPGGQIWTTIYF; cdr3_nt: TGTGCCAGCAGCCCCGGTGGACAGATCTGGACCACCATATATTTT
d_call: TRBD2; clone_size: .; v_call: TRBV9; j_call: TRBJ2-5; cdr3_aa: CASSASGGRETQYF; cdr3_nt: TGTGCCAGCAGCGCTAGCGGGGGCAGGGAGACCCAGTACTTC
d_call: TRBD2; clone_size: .; v_call: TRBV29-1; j_call: TRBJ2-2; cdr3_aa: CSTPGLAGNTGELFF; cdr3_nt: TGCAGCACCCCCGGACTAGCGGGAAACACCGGGGAGCTGTTTTTT
d_call: .; clone_size: few; v_call: TRBV4-1; j_call: TRBJ1-2; cdr3_aa: CASSKASLASDIHGYTF; cdr3_nt: TGCGCCAGCAGCAAAGCTTCCCTGGCCAGCGATATTCATGGCTACACCTTC